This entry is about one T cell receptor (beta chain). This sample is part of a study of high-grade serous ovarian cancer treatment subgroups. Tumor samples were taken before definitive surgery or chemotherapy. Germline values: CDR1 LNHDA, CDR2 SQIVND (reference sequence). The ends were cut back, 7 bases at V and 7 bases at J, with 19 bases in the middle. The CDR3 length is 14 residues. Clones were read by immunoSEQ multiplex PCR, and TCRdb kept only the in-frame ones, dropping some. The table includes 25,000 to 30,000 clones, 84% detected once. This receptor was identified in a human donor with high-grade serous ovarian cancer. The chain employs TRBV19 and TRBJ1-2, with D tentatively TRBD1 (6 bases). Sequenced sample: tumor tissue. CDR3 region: CASTSGDALGGYTF. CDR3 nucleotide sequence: TGTGCCAGTACGTCAGGGGATGCACTAGGTGGCTACACCTTC.